This T cell receptor (beta chain) emerged from a study of T cells in Graves' hyperthyroidism and ophthalmopathy. Researchers took RNA transcripts and amplified the TCR beta CDR3 regions from them. When the TCR CDR3 underwent first-round RT-PCR, the HTBI primer set was used. TCRdb passed the multiplex PCR reads through MiXCR, listing each CDR3 protein once. This table holds about 400,000 distinct CDR3 sequences, approximately 13% found once. The study's findings and limits: In blood, most of the thyroid clonotypes expanded above 0.001 were also present. Through a model of 13 V-J features, ophthalmopathy was separated from stable hyperthyroidism.

A lack of ophthalmopathy progression within 18 months defined stable Graves' hyperthyroidism. Uncontrolled infection, other autoimmune disease, pregnancy or lactation disqualified patients from enrolment. This CDR3 is 12 amino acids long. Germline CDR1 reads MDHEN; CDR2 reads SYDVKM. V trimming: 7 bases; J trimming: 4 bases; junction bases outside the gene matches: 4. On this clonotype itself: Its specificity is not known.

The TCR originated in a woman between 18 and 29 years old with Graves' hyperthyroidism. The rearrangement links TRBV28 to TRBJ2-7, with 7 bases that match TRBD1. Sequenced input: blood. CDR3 nucleotide sequence: TGTGCCAGCATGGGACAGATATACGAGCAGTACTTC. Amino acid sequence: CASMGQIYEQYF.